The clone carrying this TCR beta chain was observed at least ten times. Its cognate antigen is unknown. Trimming left V 6 bases short and J 5 bases short, with 11 bases between. Germline assignment: CDR1 MDHEN and CDR2 SYDVKM. This CDR3 region has 12 residues. One entry per CDR3 protein, called by TCRdb with MiXCR from the 5' RACE reads. The profile shows approximately 470,000 distinct CDR3 sequences, 14% of them singletons. This sample stems from a study of identical twins. Study conclusions and caveats: Out-of-frame beta chain sequences displayed weaker excess sharing between twins.

These data are also associated with another study on yellow fever vaccine responses in identical twins.

The sequence came from a woman aged 18-30 years in good health. This chain uses TRBV28 with TRBJ2-7; D is possibly TRBD1 (6 bases). Material for sequencing was CD4+ T cells sorted from blood. The CDR3, as DNA: TGTGCCAGCAGACAGGGTATCAACGAGCAGTACTTC. Its protein product is CASRQGINEQYF.